The 5 T cell receptor beta chains in this list originate from one sample, sequenced in a study of STAT5B mutations in CD4+ large granular lymphocyte leukemia. Here immunoSEQ multiplex PCR was the method, and the copy in TCRdb shows in-frame clones only, minus some. The table has 25,000 to 35,000 clones, roughly 91% seen once; the top ten hold about 0.41%. The sequencing sample was made of CD4+ T cells from blood buffy coats. These TCRs come from a human donor in good health.

The chain has TRBV5-1 and TRBJ2-1; perhaps TRBD1 as D (5 bases). The V and J ends lost 8 bases and 4 bases respectively, with 7 bases between them. This CDR3 region has 11 residues. Germline CDR1 SGHRS, CDR2 YFSETQ. Here the CDR3 DNA reads TGCGCCAGTCGACAGTACAATGAGCAGTTCTTC. Residues: CASRQYNEQFF.

The CDR3 loop is CASSPSGSTDTQYF. The CDR3 DNA reads TGTGCCAGCAGCCCTAGCGGGAGCACAGATACGCAGTATTTT. The chain has TRBV5-4 and TRBJ2-3, with 8 nucleotides matching TRBD2. Germline CDR1 and CDR2: SGHNT and YYREEE (reference sequence). The J segment lost 0 bases and the V segment lost 4 bases, leaving 1 base of the junction unmatched. The length of the CDR3 is 14 residues.

The chain combines TRBV9 with TRBJ2-2; the match to TRBD2 covers 12 bases. Trimming cost V 3 bases and J 7 bases; bases outside gene matches: 1. The V gene's germline CDR1 is SGDLS and CDR2 YYNGEE. The CDR3 extends over 14 amino acids. The CDR3 spells CASSGLAGDGELFF. In nucleotides, the CDR3 is TGTGCCAGCAGCGGACTAGCGGGAGACGGGGAGCTGTTTTTT.

The chain has TRBV28 and TRBJ1-2; D is uncertain. V lost 7 bases and J 1 base, leaving 10 bases between the germline ends. Per the germline V gene, CDR1 is MDHEN and CDR2 is SYDVKM. This CDR3 is 13 amino acids long. The CDR3 spells CASTQQINYGYTF. CDR3 nucleotides: TGTGCCAGCACCCAACAGATTAACTATGGCTACACCTTC.

In DNA form, the CDR3 reads TGCGCCAGCAGCTTGGGGGTCCTTCACCTGACCGATGAGCAGTTCTTC. It translates to CASSLGVLHLTDEQFF. V is TRBV5-1 and J is TRBJ2-1; D is unclear. Germline-derived CDR1 and CDR2 are SGHRS and YFSETQ. Trimming removed 0 bases from V and 8 bases from J, with 18 bases in between. CDR3 length: 16 residues.